These 20 T cell receptor beta chains share one sample of origin, sequenced in a study of T cell responses to AZD1222 COVID-19 vaccine. Repertoires were generated with immunoSEQ multiplex PCR, while TCRdb's copy carries only in-frame clones and drops some. Of roughly 80,000 clones detected, 91% appear once; the ten largest clones hold roughly 8%. The starting material was peripheral blood, obtained 28 days after the second AZD1222 dose. Receptors originate from an adult who received the AZD1222 COVID-19 vaccine.

This clone was seen more than once but under ten times. The chain recombines TRBV28 with TRBJ2-5; 7 bases are a match to TRBD2. Germline values: CDR1 MDHEN, CDR2 SYDVKM. V shed 3 bases and J 2 bases; nucleotides not matched to a gene: 9. This CDR3 comprises 16 residues. The CDR3 protein is CASSFLAGLQQETQYF. DNA for the CDR3: TGTGCCAGCAGTTTTTTGGCGGGACTACAACAAGAGACCCAGTACTTC.

The CDR3 is CASSFPGPYGYTF. The CDR3 coding sequence is TGTGCCAGCAGTTTTCCGGGACCATATGGCTACACCTTC. The V and J genes are TRBV12-3 or TRBV12-4 and TRBJ1-2, with D possibly matching TRBD1 (5 bases). V gave up 3 bases and J gave up 5 bases, with 10 bases separating them. This CDR3 has 13 residues.

This chain joins TRBV28 and TRBJ2-7; TRBD1 might be the D (5 bases). The V and J ends lost 8 bases and 0 bases respectively, with 11 bases between them. The CDR3 length is 13 residues. The germline V gene encodes CDR1 MDHEN and CDR2 SYDVKM. The DNA of the CDR3 is TGTGCCAGCGAAAGACAGATCTCCTACGAGCAGTACTTC. The encoded protein is CASERQISYEQYF.

The chain links TRBV6-5 to TRBJ2-7; tentatively, D is TRBD2 (5 bases). The V end was cut by 5 bases, the J end by 3 bases, with 17 bases between. Germline V lookup: CDR1 MNHEY, CDR2 SVGAGI. The length of the CDR3 is 15 residues. CDR3 nucleotides: TGTGCCAGCAGTCCGGACCCGGGGTTTAGCTACGAGCAGTACTTC. This sequence encodes CASSPDPGFSYEQYF.

This sequence joins TRBV18 and TRBJ2-1; D possibly matches TRBD1 or TRBD2 (6 bases each). V lost 1 base and J 8 bases, leaving 15 bases between the germline ends. The CDR3 consists of 15 residues. Per germline, CDR1 KGHSH and CDR2 LQKENI. DNA for the CDR3: TGTGCCAGCTCACCACTAGGTAGGGGGGTCGATGAGCAGTTCTTC. It is translated as CASSPLGRGVDEQFF.

J is TRBJ1-3 and V is TRBV9; D uncertain. V was shortened by 0 bases and J by 2 bases, with 6 bases between the two germline ends. Germline V gene lookup returns CDR1 SGDLS and CDR2 YYNGEE. The CDR3 loop spans 14 amino acids. CDR3 sequence reads: CASSVGSAGNTIYF. In DNA, the CDR3 is TGTGCCAGCAGCGTAGGGTCTGCTGGAAACACCATATATTTT. Full variable domain (missing parts from reference TRBV9 and TRBJ1-3): DSGVTQTPKHLITATGQRVTLRCSPRSGDLSVYWYQQSLDQGLQFLIQYYNGEERAKGNILERFSAQQFPDLHSELNLSSLELGDSALYFCASSVGSAGNTIYFGEGSWLTVV.

The chain uses TRBV2 and TRBJ2-1, with a possible D match to TRBD2 (7 bases). Germline CDR1 is SNHLY and CDR2 is FYNNEI. The V and J ends lost 7 bases and 7 bases respectively, with 14 bases between them. The CDR3 runs 13 residues. CDR3 bases: TGTGCCAGCAAAGGGGGGAGGGTTAATGAGCAGTTCTTC. Amino acids: CASKGGRVNEQFF. The variable domain in full, with the rest retrieved from reference TRBV2 and TRBJ2-1, is EPEVTQTPSHQVTQMGQEVILRCVPISNHLYFYWYRQILGQKVEFLVSFYNNEISEKSEIFDDQFSVERPDGSNFTLKIRSTKLEDSAMYFCASKGGRVNEQFFGPGTRLTVL.

This clone occurred once. This chain joins TRBV7-9 and TRBJ1-4, with 8 bases matching TRBD1. From germline, CDR1 is SEHNR and CDR2 FQNEAQ (reference sequence). CDR3 length: 14 residues. V trimming: 5 bases; J trimming: 5 bases; junction bases outside the gene matches: 4. CDR3 bases: TGTGCCAGCAGCCTGGGACAGGCCAATGAAAAACTGTTTTTT. Translated, it gives CASSLGQANEKLFF.

The V and J genes are TRBV11-1 and TRBJ2-3; TRBD2 agrees at 10 bases. The V segment lost 7 bases and the J segment 2 bases; nucleotides outside the gene matches: 9. The CDR3 loop spans 16 amino acids. Germline V lookup: CDR1 SGHAT, CDR2 FQDESV (reference sequence). CDR3 coding DNA: TGTGCCAGCACCTCCGGGACTAGCGCGAACACAGATACGCAGTATTTT. Translation gives CASTSGTSANTDTQYF.

V usage is TRBV5-1 and J usage is TRBJ2-2, with 8 bases identical to TRBD1. The junction had 0 bases not matched to a gene; V was cut back by 1 base and J by 4 bases. CDR1 and CDR2 (germline): SGHRS, YFSETQ. This CDR3 spans 14 amino acids. The CDR3 here is CASSLTGGTGELFF. In nucleotides, the CDR3 is TGCGCCAGCAGCTTGACAGGGGGCACCGGGGAGCTGTTTTTT.

The chain employs TRBV5-1 and TRBJ2-5; D is uncertain. Germline V gene lookup returns CDR1 SGHRS and CDR2 YFSETQ. CDR3 length: 17 residues. Trimming stripped 6 bases from V and 1 base from J, with 22 bases between. The CDR3 DNA reads TGCGCCAGCAAAATTCGGCCCGAGGCCCGTGGCCAAGAGACCCAGTACTTC. Translating gives CASKIRPEARGQETQYF.

The chain has TRBV3-1 (or the pseudogene TRBV3-2) and TRBJ2-1; 8 positions agree with TRBD2. The CDR3 totals 15 residues. V lost 5 bases to trimming and J lost 0 bases; unmatched junction nucleotides: 3. The germline V gene has CDR1 LGHDT and CDR2 YNNKEL (reference sequence). The DNA of the CDR3 is TGTGCCAGCAGCACCAGCGGGAGCTCCTACAATGAGCAGTTCTTC. This gives the protein CASSTSGSSYNEQFF.

The chain carries TRBV18 and TRBJ1-4, with D uncertain. The CDR3 is 14 residues long. Trimming shortened V by 2 bases and J by 8 bases, and 12 bases separated the two germline ends. Germline-derived CDR1 and CDR2 are KGHSH and LQKENI. The CDR3 loop is CASSPVRNHEKLFF. CDR3 sequence (DNA): TGTGCCAGCTCACCAGTCAGGAACCACGAAAAACTGTTTTTT.

This rearrangement joins TRBV10-2 to TRBJ1-2; possibly TRBD1 for D (5 bases). V lost 6 bases, J lost 4 bases, and 12 bases lay in between. The CDR3 runs 13 residues. The germline CDR1 and CDR2 sequences are WSHSY and SAAADI. The CDR3 reads CASSDGGSYGYTF. The CDR3 DNA reads TGCGCCAGCAGCGACGGGGGTAGCTATGGCTACACCTTC.

This rearrangement joins TRBV7-9 to TRBJ2-1, with TRBD2 matching over 13 bases. Germline values: CDR1 SEHNR, CDR2 FQNEAQ (reference sequence). The CDR3 contains 16 residues. The V segment lost 5 bases and the J segment 9 bases; nucleotides outside the gene matches: 10. The CDR3 nucleotides are TGTGCCAGCAGCCCCCATACTAGCGGGAGGGCCGGTGAGCAGTTCTTC. Its translation: CASSPHTSGRAGEQFF.

The chain recombines TRBV5-8 with TRBJ2-7; 8 bases are a match to TRBD1. Germline V CDR1 and CDR2: SGHTS, YDEGEE. The J segment lost 6 bases and the V segment lost 5 bases, leaving 10 bases of the junction unmatched. CDR3 length: 14 amino acids. CDR3 amino acids: CASSRRTGSAEQYF. In nucleotides, the CDR3 is TGTGCCAGCAGTCGTCGGACAGGGTCTGCCGAGCAGTACTTC.

This clone was found once. This chain joins TRBV27 and TRBJ2-2, with D unclear. The V end lost 5 bases, the J end lost 5 bases, and 15 bases lay between the germline ends. The CDR3 is 15 residues long. Germline V gene data show CDR1 as MNHEY and CDR2 as SMNVEV (reference sequence). The CDR3 sequence is CASSRLRYRTGELFF. The DNA for the CDR3 is TGTGCCAGCAGTAGATTACGGTACAGAACCGGGGAGCTGTTTTTT.

Here the CDR3 reads CASGPRGSTGGEAFF. In nucleotides, the CDR3 is TGTGCTAGTGGTCCACGGGGTTCTACGGGGGGTGAAGCTTTCTTT. The V gene is TRBV12-5, the J gene TRBJ1-1; D might be TRBD1 (5 bases). CDR1 and CDR2 from the germline V gene are LGHNT and FRNRAP. The V end was cut by 5 bases, the J end by 7 bases, with 20 bases between. The CDR3 is made up of 15 amino acids.

This clone was observed a single time. The V gene is TRBV6-1, the J gene TRBJ2-1; 10 nucleotides agree with TRBD2. The CDR3 length is 16 residues. The trim removed 4 bases at V and 7 bases at J, leaving 10 bases unmatched. The V gene's germline CDR1 is MNHNS and CDR2 SASEGT. The DNA of the CDR3 is TGTGCCAGCAGTGTGGCCCTAGCGGGGGACGTTAATGAGCAGTTCTTC. It is translated as CASSVALAGDVNEQFF.

The chain employs TRBV3-1 (or the pseudogene TRBV3-2) and TRBJ1-3; D uncertain. The CDR3 consists of 15 residues. Germline V gene lookup returns CDR1 LGHDT and CDR2 YNNKEL (reference sequence). Trimming removed 1 base from V and 1 base from J, with 8 bases in between. The DNA for the CDR3 is TGTGCCAGCAGCCAAGGAGTTGGATCTGGAAACACCATATATTTT. This translates into CASSQGVGSGNTIYF.